One sample yielded the 27 T cell receptor beta chains listed below, sequenced in a study of cytomegalovirus exposure and HLA in healthy donors. The PCR ran on 60 Vbeta and 13 Jbeta primers. Sequencing was performed with immunoSEQ multiplex PCR; in TCRdb, only in-frame clones are kept and a portion is missing. The sample includes 93,000 or so clones, under 85% of them seen just once. Specimen: PBMCs. The receptors shown here come from a man aged 50 to 60 in good health and CMV-seropositive.

This clone has just a few counts. V usage is TRBV5-1 and J usage is TRBJ1-2; TRBD1 might be the D (6 bases). CDR1 SGHRS and CDR2 YFSETQ come from the germline V gene. There are 15 residues in the CDR3. Between the trimmed V and J ends, which lost 0 bases and 3 bases, there was a span of 12 bases. As DNA, the CDR3 is TGCGCCAGCAGCTTGGAAGGACAGAACCACTATGGCTACACCTTC. The encoded protein is CASSLEGQNHYGYTF.

The J gene is TRBJ2-3, the V gene TRBV5-4; no clear D gene. The germline gives CDR1 SGHNT, CDR2 YYREEE (reference sequence). The germline V and J ends were trimmed by 3 bases and 2 bases, with 10 bases remaining between them. The CDR3 covers 14 residues. CDR3 amino acids: CASSSDSVTDTQYF. In DNA, the CDR3 is TGTGCCAGCAGCTCAGACTCTGTCACAGATACGCAGTATTTT. The complete variable domain, with remaining parts taken from reference TRBV5-4 and TRBJ2-3, reads ETGVTQSPTHLIKTRGQQVTLRCSSQSGHNTVSWYQQALGQGPQFIFQYYREEENGRGNFPPRFSGLQFPNYSSELNVNALELDDSALYLCASSSDSVTDTQYFGPGTRLTVL.

V is TRBV7-9 and J is TRBJ1-1; unclear D gene. This CDR3 is 14 amino acids long. V was pared by 1 base and J by 1 base, with 7 bases between. Germline lookup yields CDR1 SEHNR and CDR2 FQNEAQ (reference sequence). In nucleotides, the CDR3 is TGTGCCAGCAGCTTAGTTCTAGGGAACACTGAAGCTTTCTTT. Its protein product is CASSLVLGNTEAFF. The variable domain in full, completed from reference TRBV7-9 and TRBJ1-1, reads DTGVSQNPRHKITKRGQNVTFRCDPISEHNRLYWYRQTLGQGPEFLTYFQNEAQLEKSRLLSDRFSAERPKGSFSTLEIQRTEQGDSAMYLCASSLVLGNTEAFFGQGTRLTVV.

The sample holds a few counts of this clone. The rearrangement uses TRBV19 and TRBJ2-1, with 9 positions matching TRBD2. V trimming: 6 bases; J trimming: 7 bases; junction bases outside the gene matches: 10. The V gene's germline CDR1 is LNHDA and CDR2 SQIVND (reference sequence). The CDR3 spans 15 residues. In DNA, the CDR3 is TGTGCCAGTAGGGCCAGCGGGCTAGCGGGGAATGAGCAGTTCTTC. This sequence encodes CASRASGLAGNEQFF.

V usage is TRBV11-2 and J usage is TRBJ2-2, with 10 bases that match TRBD1. CDR3 length: 14 residues. Germline lookup yields CDR1 SGHAT and CDR2 FQNNGV. V shed 5 bases and J 5 bases; nucleotides not matched to a gene: 2. CDR3 protein: CASSKGQGTGELFF. CDR3 in DNA: TGTGCCAGCAGCAAGGGACAGGGGACCGGGGAGCTGTTTTTT.

The chain employs TRBV10-2 and TRBJ2-1, with D maybe TRBD2 (6 bases). The length of the CDR3 is 16 residues. Deletions cut 3 bases from V and 2 bases from J, with 14 bases between. Germline CDR1 and CDR2: WSHSY and SAAADI. In nucleotides, the CDR3 is TGCGCCAGCAGTGATGTTCTAGCGAAACCCTACAATGAGCAGTTCTTC. It translates to CASSDVLAKPYNEQFF.

V usage is TRBV5-5 and J usage is TRBJ2-5, with D possibly TRBD1 on 6 matching bases. Deletions cut 5 bases from V and 2 bases from J, with 13 bases between. Germline V gives CDR1 SGHKS, CDR2 YYEKEE (reference sequence). This CDR3 region has 14 residues. The CDR3 sequence is CASRNEDSQETQYF. CDR3 nucleotide sequence: TGTGCCAGCAGGAACGAGGACAGTCAAGAGACCCAGTACTTC.

The chain employs TRBV5-1 and TRBJ1-2; 12 nucleotides line up with TRBD1. Trimming at V came to 0 bases and at J to 4 bases, leaving 7 bases not matched to a gene. The germline V gene has CDR1 SGHRS and CDR2 YFSETQ. This CDR3 has 17 amino acids. The CDR3 sequence is CASSLEGTGGFAYGYTF. CDR3 DNA: TGCGCCAGCAGCTTGGAGGGGACAGGGGGCTTCGCCTATGGCTACACCTTC. Combining the CDR3 with reference TRBV5-1 and TRBJ1-2 gives the whole variable domain KAGVTQTPRYLIKTRGQQVTLSCSPISGHRSVSWYQQTPGQGLQFLFEYFSETQRNKGNFPGRFSGRQFSNSRSEMNVSTLELGDSALYLCASSLEGTGGFAYGYTFGSGTRLTVV.

This clone was seen only a few times. The rearrangement joins TRBV28 to TRBJ2-7; possible D gene TRBD1, 8 bases. The V gene lost 5 bases and the J gene lost 2 bases, with 13 bases spanning the gap. CDR3 length: 14 residues. Germline CDR1 MDHEN, CDR2 SYDVKM. DNA of the CDR3: TGTGCCAGCAGTCCACAGGGGGGGGCCTACGAGCAGTACTTC. This gives the protein CASSPQGGAYEQYF.

This clone was observed a handful of times. The chain recombines TRBV19 with TRBJ1-5, with D unresolved. Germline CDR1 reads LNHDA; CDR2 reads SQIVND (reference sequence). The V end was cut by 7 bases, the J end by 0 bases, with 10 bases between. The CDR3 has 14 residues. In DNA form, the CDR3 reads TGTGCCAGTACAATAGTAAATAGCAATCAGCCCCAGCATTTT. Translating it yields CASTIVNSNQPQHF.

This chain connects TRBV4-2 to TRBJ2-3; D possibly corresponds to TRBD1 (6 bases). Trimming stripped 9 bases from V and 0 bases from J, with 13 bases between. The CDR3 is 14 amino acids. Germline V gene data show CDR1 as LGHNA and CDR2 as YNFKEQ. The CDR3 sequence: CASRAGQSTDTQYF. The CDR3 bases are TGTGCCAGTAGAGCAGGACAGAGCACAGATACGCAGTATTTT.

Remarks on this clone: A read error may account for a junction end that differs from germline. The chain employs TRBV14 and TRBJ2-7, with TRBD2 matching over 8 bases. From germline, CDR1 is SGHDN and CDR2 FVKESK. The CDR3 extends over 14 amino acids. CDR3: CASSKEREHYEQYF. The DNA for the CDR3 is TGTGCCAGCAGCAAAGAGCGGGAGCACTACGAGCAGTACTTC.

In regard to this clone: Other nucleotide sequences in the sample specify the same CDR3. The chain uses TRBV6-6 and TRBJ2-1; D is possibly TRBD1 (6 bases). The germline CDR1 and CDR2 sequences are MNHNY and SVGAGI (reference sequence). This CDR3 spans 15 amino acids. The V gene lost 5 bases and the J gene lost 3 bases, with 14 bases spanning the gap. The DNA for the CDR3 is TGTGCCAGCAGTGATCGGGGACAAGGCTACAATGAGCAGTTCTTC. Translated: CASSDRGQGYNEQFF.

The V call is TRBV7-8, the J call TRBJ2-7; unclear D gene. V was pared by 1 base and J by 0 bases, with 4 bases between. This CDR3 is built from 13 residues. Germline V CDR1 and CDR2: SGHVS, FQNEAQ. CDR3 region: CASSLGLSYEQYF. Here the CDR3 DNA reads TGTGCCAGCAGCTTAGGTCTCTCCTACGAGCAGTACTTC.

This chain joins TRBV30 and TRBJ2-6, with 12 positions matching TRBD2. Trimming removed 8 bases from V and 0 bases from J; junction bases left unmatched: 5. CDR3 length equals 16 residues. Germline assignment: CDR1 GTSNPN and CDR2 SVGIG (reference sequence). CDR3 in amino acids: CARGLAGPSGANVLTF. The CDR3 DNA is TGTGCCCGTGGACTAGCGGGGCCCTCTGGGGCCAACGTCCTGACTTTC.

The chain uses TRBV25-1 and TRBJ2-5; TRBD2 agrees at 9 bases. Germline V gives CDR1 MGHDK, CDR2 SYGVNS. CDR3 size: 15 residues. The trim removed 3 bases at V and 5 bases at J, leaving 7 bases unmatched. In DNA, the CDR3 is TGTGCCAGCAGTGATGCCCTAGCGGGAACGGAGACCCAGTACTTC. It specifies CASSDALAGTETQYF.

V and J are TRBV4-2 and TRBJ2-1; 10 bases are shared with TRBD2. Germline CDR1 and CDR2: LGHNA and YNFKEQ. Trimming took 1 base from V and 4 from J; bases not matched to a gene: 7. This CDR3 contains 17 residues. CDR3 nucleotide sequence: TGTGCCAGCAGCCAAGGGTCACTAGCGGGACCATACAATGAGCAGTTCTTC. This translates into CASSQGSLAGPYNEQFF.

This clone has just one count. This rearrangement joins TRBV4-2 to TRBJ2-2; TRBD2 is a possible D gene (6 bases). Germline V gives CDR1 LGHNA, CDR2 YNFKEQ. Trimming took 3 bases from V and 1 from J, leaving 9 bases between them. The CDR3 covers 15 residues. CDR3 nucleotides: TGTGCCAGCAGCCAGGCAGCGGGGAACACCGGGGAGCTGTTTTTT. It specifies CASSQAAGNTGELFF.

The chain carries TRBV27 and TRBJ2-3, with D uncertain. CDR1 and CDR2 (germline): MNHEY, SMNVEV (reference sequence). The CDR3 extends over 14 amino acids. The V end lost 6 bases, the J end lost 2 bases, and 12 bases lay between the germline ends. The CDR3 bases are TGTGCCAGCAGCTTAAGTAGCTACACAGATACGCAGTATTTT. Its protein product is CASSLSSYTDTQYF.

The genes are TRBV7-6 and TRBJ1-1; no reliable D call. There are 15 residues in the CDR3. With 2 bases removed from V and 4 bases from J, the gap between germline ends came to 14 bases. CDR1 is SGHVS and CDR2 is FNYEAQ in the germline V gene. The CDR3 DNA follows: TGTGCCAGCAGCTTATATGGGGTTGAGGGCACTGAAGCTTTCTTT. This codes for CASSLYGVEGTEAFF. Full variable domain (remainder filled in from reference TRBV7-6 and TRBJ1-1): GAGVSQSPRYKVTKRGQDVALRCDPISGHVSLYWYRQALGQGPEFLTYFNYEAQQDKSGLPNDRFSAERPEGSISTLTIQRTEQRDSAMYRCASSLYGVEGTEAFFGQGTRLTVV.

This clone was counted a few times. V is TRBV19 and J is TRBJ1-1; D is possibly TRBD1 (6 bases). V was pared by 5 bases and J by 1 base, with 8 bases between. The CDR3 is 13 amino acids. The germline gives CDR1 LNHDA, CDR2 SQIVND (reference sequence). The CDR3 loop is CASSLDRNTEAFF. CDR3 coding DNA: TGTGCCAGTAGTTTGGACAGGAACACTGAAGCTTTCTTT. Using reference TRBV19 and TRBJ1-1 for the parts outside the CDR3, the full variable domain is DGGITQSPKYLFRKEGQNVTLSCEQNLNHDAMYWYRQDPGQGLRLIYYSQIVNDFQKGDIAEGYSVSREKKESFPLTVTSAQKNPTAFYLCASSLDRNTEAFFGQGTRLTVV.

The chain couples TRBV19 to TRBJ1-5, with a possible D match to TRBD1 (5 bases). CDR3 length: 12 residues. V lost 4 bases, J lost 7 bases, and 8 bases lay in between. Germline CDR1 is LNHDA and CDR2 is SQIVND (reference sequence). The DNA for the CDR3 is TGTGCCAGTAGTACAGGGTACCAGCCCCAGCATTTT. It translates to CASSTGYQPQHF.

V is TRBV7-9 and J is TRBJ2-5; 8 positions agree with TRBD2. Trimming cost V 5 bases and J 4 bases; bases outside gene matches: 6. The CDR3 spans 14 residues. Germline V gives CDR1 SEHNR, CDR2 FQNEAQ (reference sequence). CDR3: CASSPPAGGETQYF. For the CDR3, the DNA is TGTGCCAGCAGCCCCCCTGCGGGAGGAGAGACCCAGTACTTC.

The chain couples TRBV7-3 to TRBJ2-1; D perhaps matches TRBD2 (5 bases). Trimming stripped 6 bases from V and 0 bases from J, with 15 bases between. This CDR3 is built from 16 residues. Germline CDR1 is SGHTA and CDR2 is FQGTGA. The CDR3 is CASSRDYSSSYNEQFF. The CDR3 DNA reads as TGTGCCAGCAGTCGTGACTACTCGAGCTCCTACAATGAGCAGTTCTTC.

This clone was seen more than once but under ten times. The chain recombines TRBV5-6 with TRBJ2-7; 8 bases fit TRBD1. Trimming removed 4 bases from V and 2 bases from J; junction bases left unmatched: 11. The CDR3 extends over 16 amino acids. The germline V gene has CDR1 SGHDT and CDR2 YYEEEE. CDR3 sequence: CASSGQRTGRAYEQYF. CDR3 coding DNA: TGTGCCAGCAGCGGCCAACGGACAGGGAGAGCCTACGAGCAGTACTTC. Based on the CDR3 plus reference TRBV5-6 and TRBJ2-7, the full variable domain is DAGVTQSPTHLIKTRGQQVTLRCSPKSGHDTVSWYQQALGQGPQFIFQYYEEEERQRGNFPDRFSGHQFPNYSSELNVNALLLGDSALYLCASSGQRTGRAYEQYFGPGTRLTVT.

The V call is TRBV25-1, the J call TRBJ2-5, with D hard to call. Germline CDR1 reads MGHDK; CDR2 reads SYGVNS. This CDR3 spans 12 amino acids. Trimming pared 3 bases from V and 7 bases from J, leaving 9 bases between. CDR3 nucleotides: TGTGCCAGCAGTGACCCTACGGGGACCCAGTACTTC. Protein sequence: CASSDPTGTQYF.

On this clone itself: A read error may account for a junction end that differs from germline. The chain employs TRBV7-9 and TRBJ1-5; possible D gene TRBD1, 5 bases. The CDR3 contains 17 residues. Per germline, CDR1 SEHNR and CDR2 FQNEAQ (reference sequence). In DNA form, the CDR3 reads TGTTCCAGCAGCTTATTCCAGGGCCTCGGAAGGAATCAGCCCCAGCATTTT. Translated, it gives CSSSLFQGLGRNQPQHF.